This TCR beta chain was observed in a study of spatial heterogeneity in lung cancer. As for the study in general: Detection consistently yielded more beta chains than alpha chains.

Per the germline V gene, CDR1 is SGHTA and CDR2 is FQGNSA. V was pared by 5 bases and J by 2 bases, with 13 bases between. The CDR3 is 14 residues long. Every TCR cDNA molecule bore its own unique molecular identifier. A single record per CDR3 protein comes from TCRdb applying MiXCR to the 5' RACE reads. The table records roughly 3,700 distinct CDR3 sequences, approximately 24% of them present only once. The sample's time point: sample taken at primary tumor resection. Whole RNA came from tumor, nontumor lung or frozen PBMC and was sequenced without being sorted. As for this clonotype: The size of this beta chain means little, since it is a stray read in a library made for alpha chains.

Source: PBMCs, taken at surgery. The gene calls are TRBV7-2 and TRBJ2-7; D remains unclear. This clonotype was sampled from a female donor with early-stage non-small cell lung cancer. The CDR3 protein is CASSLFYLTYEQYF. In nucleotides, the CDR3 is TGTGCCAGCAGCCTGTTCTATCTCACCTACGAGCAGTACTTC.